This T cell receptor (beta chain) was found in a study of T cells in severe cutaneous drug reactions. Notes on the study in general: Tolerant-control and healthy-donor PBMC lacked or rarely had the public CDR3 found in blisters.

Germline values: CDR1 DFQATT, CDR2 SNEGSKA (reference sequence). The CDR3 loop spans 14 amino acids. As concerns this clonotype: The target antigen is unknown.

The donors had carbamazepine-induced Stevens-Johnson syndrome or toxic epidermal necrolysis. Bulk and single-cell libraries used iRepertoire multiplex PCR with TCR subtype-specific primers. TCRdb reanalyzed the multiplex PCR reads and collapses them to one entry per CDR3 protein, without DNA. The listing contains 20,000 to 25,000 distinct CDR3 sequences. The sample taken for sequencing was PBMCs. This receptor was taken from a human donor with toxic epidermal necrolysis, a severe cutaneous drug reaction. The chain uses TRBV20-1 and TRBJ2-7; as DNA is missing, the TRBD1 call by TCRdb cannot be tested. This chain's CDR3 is CSARVPGRSYEQYF.